These T cell receptor beta chains were read from a single sample in a study of T cells after yellow fever vaccination. TCRdb ran MiXCR on the 5' RACE reads and lists one entry per CDR3 protein. Of 250,000 to 300,000 distinct CDR3 sequences in the sample, around 4.9% were seen once. The material sequenced was CD4+ T cells sorted from PBMCs, taken on the day of the yellow fever booster vaccination. The receptors come from a man younger than 35 who received the YFV17D yellow fever vaccine. Each CDR3 is given with its conserved first and last residue.

J | V | CDR3
TRBJ2-1 | TRBV6-1 | CASSDPPAENQFWQFF
TRBJ2-2 | TRBV12-3/TRBV12-4 | CASSFGRDTGELFF
TRBJ1-1 | TRBV6-1 | CATKGTGGRTEAFF
TRBJ2-3 | TRBV7-2 | CASSPGATDTQYF
TRBJ2-3 | TRBV20-1 | CSDGTGGGDTQYF
TRBJ2-3 | TRBV10-3 | CAIKAGTSTDTQYF
TRBJ2-3 | TRBV3-1 | CASSQSSGLTDTQYF
TRBJ1-2 | TRBV20-1 | CSARSRGREDYGYTF
TRBJ1-1 | TRBV29-1 | CSVEDPNRNTEAFF
TRBJ1-1 | TRBV4-3 | CASSQDHTGSGTEAFF
TRBJ2-3 | TRBV6-1 | CASEGGLAVSDTQYF
TRBJ1-6 | TRBV14 | CASSQVGKGDSPLHF
TRBJ2-3 | TRBV10-3 | CAISERADTDTQYF
TRBJ1-1 | TRBV4-2 | CASSQDPVRLNTEAFF
TRBJ2-7 | TRBV7-9 | CATSGGLYRYEQYF
TRBJ2-3 | TRBV25-1 | CASSQTGREGTDTQYF
TRBJ2-1 | TRBV18 | CASSPPDNEQFF
TRBJ2-4 | TRBV5-4 | CASSLGTENIQYF
TRBJ1-5 | TRBV7-9 | CASSLSLLQPQHF
TRBJ2-5 | TRBV20-1 | CSANGGGGTQETQYF
TRBJ1-6 | TRBV6-5 | CASRYLPGDMASPLHF
TRBJ2-1 | TRBV10-3 | CAISVVERGRYEQFF
TRBJ1-1 | TRBV19 | CATREGHSRTEAFF
TRBJ2-2 | TRBV12-3/TRBV12-4 | CASRGSVGELFF
TRBJ2-7 | TRBV11-3 | CASSLYAESYEQYF
TRBJ2-2 | TRBV6-1 | CASSVGLAVNTGELFF
TRBJ2-3 | TRBV11-1 | CASSLSGPTTDTQYF
TRBJ1-6 | TRBV18 | CASADPGSPLHF
TRBJ2-4 | TRBV4-2 | CASSQLGLGAKNIQYF
TRBJ1-5 | TRBV28 | CASSLLHQPQHF
TRBJ1-6 | TRBV12-3/TRBV12-4 | CASSLGQGMGSYNSPLHF
TRBJ1-5 | TRBV5-6 | CASSDGADGWQPQHF
TRBJ1-1 | TRBV18 | CASSPRGDTEAFF
TRBJ2-7 | TRBV7-2 | CASSLDPGEQYF
TRBJ2-2 | TRBV2 | CASKGQGASGELFF
TRBJ2-7 | TRBV3-1 | CASSRQGGGGGEQYF
TRBJ2-4 | TRBV30 | CAWTPGSYLAKNIQYF
TRBJ1-2 | TRBV3-1 | CASSQERQSYGYTF
TRBJ2-5 | TRBV9 | CASSPRTRTETQYF
TRBJ2-1 | TRBV5-1 | CASSEFGQGPNEQFF
TRBJ2-1 | TRBV3-1 | CASSQVSGTYNEQFF
TRBJ2-1 | TRBV24-1 | CATSEARGGADEQFF
TRBJ1-5 | TRBV6-7 | CASSYSGAGGNNQPQHF
TRBJ1-1 | TRBV7-3 | CASSSRTSRAFF
TRBJ2-5 | TRBV5-1 | CASSLVPDQETQYF